The source of this TCR beta chain is a study of shared clonotypes between healthy human individuals. At the level of the study: The donors, a couple of women and a few men, were aged 18 to 49.

The study drew its donors from healthy HIV-negative adults without recent acute infections or vaccinations. The protocol was immunoSEQ multiplex PCR, while the TCRdb copy is restricted to in-frame clones and leaves out a portion. The sample includes 500,000 to 650,000 clones, around three quarters of them seen just once. The CDR3 is made up of 14 amino acids. Germline V gene data show CDR1 as GTSNPN and CDR2 as SVGIG (reference sequence). V shed 4 bases and J 1 base; nucleotides not matched to a gene: 4. The sample comprised PBMCs. The receptor's source is a woman between 40 and 50 years old in good health. Some clones in this sample may be carry-over from other donors' samples. V usage is TRBV30 and J usage is TRBJ1-2; 9 nucleotides line up with TRBD1. The CDR3 DNA reads TGTGCCTGGAAAGGGACAGGGAGTAACTATGGCTACACCTTC. This encodes CAWKGTGSNYGYTF.